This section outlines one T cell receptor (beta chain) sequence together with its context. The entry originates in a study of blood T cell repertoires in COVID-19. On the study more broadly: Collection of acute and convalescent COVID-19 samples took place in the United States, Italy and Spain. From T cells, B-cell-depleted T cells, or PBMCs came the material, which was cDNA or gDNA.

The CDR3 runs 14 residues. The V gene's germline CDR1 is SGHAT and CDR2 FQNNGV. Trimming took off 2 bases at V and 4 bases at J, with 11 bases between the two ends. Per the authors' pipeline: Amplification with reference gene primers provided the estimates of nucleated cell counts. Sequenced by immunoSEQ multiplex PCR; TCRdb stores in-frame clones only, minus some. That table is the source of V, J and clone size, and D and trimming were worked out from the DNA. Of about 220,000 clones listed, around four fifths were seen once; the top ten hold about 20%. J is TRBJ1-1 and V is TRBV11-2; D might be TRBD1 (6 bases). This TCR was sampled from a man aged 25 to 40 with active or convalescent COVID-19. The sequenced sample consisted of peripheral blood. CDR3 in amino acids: CASSLRGFSTEAFF. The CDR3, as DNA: TGTGCCAGCAGCTTAAGGGGGTTTAGCACTGAAGCTTTCTTT.